The rows below give T cell receptor beta chains drawn from one sample of a study of T cells in Graves' hyperthyroidism and ophthalmopathy. A single record per CDR3 protein comes from TCRdb applying MiXCR to the multiplex PCR reads. This sample has about 640,000 distinct CDR3 sequences, with roughly 46% found just once. Specimen: peripheral blood or thyroid tissue (not recorded which). All receptors come from an adult man with Graves' disease, either hyperthyroidism or ophthalmopathy (not recorded which). Each CDR3 is given without its conserved first and last residue. Only part of the rows carry a size: once, few, many, or a class if the clone is expanded.

clone size	V gene	J gene	CDR3 length	CDR3 protein
many	TRBV10-2	TRBJ1-1	12	ASSPGEVNTEAF
NA	TRBV12-3/TRBV12-4	TRBJ1-3	12	ASSSSDHGNTIY
NA	TRBV6-1	TRBJ2-7	12	ASRNRDEKGEQY
many	TRBV20-1	TRBJ2-7	11	SARAGRGYEQY
NA	TRBV2	TRBJ1-2	10	ASGVGGAGYT
NA	TRBV7-6	TRBJ1-5	12	ASSLLPEDQPQH
few	TRBV7-2	TRBJ2-7	10	ASSQDPGQLY
NA	TRBV7-9	TRBJ2-7	11	ASKEDISYEQY
many	TRBV25-1	TRBJ2-5	13	ASSPGGRWQETQY
NA	TRBV7-2	TRBJ1-3	10	ASSLQRNTIY
many	TRBV9	TRBJ1-3	13	ASSVGQGVGNTIY
many	TRBV5-1	TRBJ1-5	11	ASSTMWGQPQH
NA	TRBV6-6	TRBJ1-5	11	ASSHSPNQPQH
NA	TRBV2	TRBJ1-4	15	ASSERETDAGGEKLF
many	TRBV7-9	TRBJ2-5	13	ASSSTSGYQETQY
NA	TRBV29-1	TRBJ1-4	12	SVEGAGGYEKLF
NA	TRBV29-1	TRBJ1-2	8	SVEKGDNT
many	TRBV7-9	TRBJ1-5	12	ASRGPYEDQPQH
NA	TRBV7-2	TRBJ1-5	14	ASSQEVQGGNQPQH
NA	TRBV10-3	TRBJ1-3	11	AIGEGPGNTIY
NA	TRBV10-3	TRBJ1-1	13	AISDLLQENTEAF
NA	TRBV7-2	TRBJ2-7	14	ASGLPPWGGVYEQY
many	TRBV20-1	TRBJ1-6	12	SANIEAMNSPLH
few	TRBV5-1	TRBJ2-2	14	ASSLAIGSGGGELF
NA	TRBV20-1	TRBJ1-2	13	SARPGQATNYGYT
NA	TRBV2	TRBJ1-2	12	ASSEWGPNYGYT
NA	TRBV29-1	TRBJ1-2	13	SVLRDRGGVRGYT
many	TRBV5-8	TRBJ1-4	12	ASRLGQLNEKLF
many	TRBV15	TRBJ1-6	14	ATSRGGGQDYSPLH
NA	TRBV15	TRBJ1-2	13	ATSRDGTGRYGYT
once	TRBV7-2	TRBJ1-4	12	ASSPGQGAGKLF
NA	TRBV7-8	TRBJ1-1	13	ASTPNRAPDTEAF
NA	TRBV10-3	TRBJ1-5	10	ASRLGPQPQH
NA	TRBV2	TRBJ2-7	13	ASSLRLAGDQEQY
NA	TRBV19	TRBJ1-5	13	ASSREGEGNQPQH
many	TRBV7-2	TRBJ1-6	11	ASSLLQNSPLH
few	TRBV9	TRBJ1-2	13	ASGGTGGHGYGYT
NA	TRBV7-9	TRBJ1-1	13	ASSATETLNTEAF
NA	TRBV20-1	TRBJ1-6	9	SEGEAGPLH
NA	TRBV7-9	TRBJ1-4	12	ASSLAGGWEKLF
NA	TRBV15	TRBJ1-5	15	ATSTRQEGNPNQPQH
NA	TRBV2	TRBJ2-2	12	ASSPAAGGGELF
NA	TRBV24-1	TRBJ1-5	10	ATSESGQPQH
few	TRBV5-1	TRBJ1-4	12	ASSPTGQGEKLF
NA	TRBV5-1	TRBJ2-7	13	ASSLTGSNSYEQY
many	TRBV2	TRBJ1-1	11	ASSGHQDGEAF
NA	TRBV15	TRBJ2-7	11	ATSRVRKNEQY
NA	TRBV19	TRBJ1-3	6	ASRTQV
few	TRBV7-2	TRBJ1-4	12	ASSQTGGGTRDF
NA	TRBV29-1	TRBJ1-1	10	SLGTGDTEAF
many	TRBV29-1	TRBJ1-5	10	SVRVGNQPQH
many	TRBV6-1	TRBJ1-5	11	ASRPGQDQPQH
NA	TRBV25-1	TRBJ1-1	11	ASSNLGGTEAF
many	TRBV29-1	TRBJ2-7	13	SVAGTVQDSYEQY
NA	TRBV24-1	TRBJ2-1	11	ATSDAINNEQF
NA	TRBV12-3/TRBV12-4	TRBJ1-2	12	ASSLSGAGKEYT
once	TRBV6-5	TRBJ1-6	12	ASSGGQINSPLH
many	TRBV29-1	TRBJ1-5	11	SVETDSNQPQH
NA	TRBV7-9	TRBJ2-7	11	ASSLPLVNEQY